The source of this T cell receptor (beta chain) is a study of Graves' ophthalmopathy and Graves' hyperthyroidism. This clonotype was seen many times. Its target is not known. The CDR3 length is 14 residues. With 8 bases clipped from V and 0 bases from J, the junction kept 6 bases outside the gene matches. Germline CDR1 is KGHDR and CDR2 is SFDVKD. The study's findings and limits: Blood also contained most of the expanded thyroid clonotypes above 0.001 frequency. Built on 13 signatures, a model told ophthalmopathy apart from stable hyperthyroidism with about 88% sensitivity and approximately 81% specificity.

For repertoire sequencing, the TCR beta CDR3 regions were amplified from RNA transcripts. First-round RT-PCR employed HTBI primers, with a second-round multiplex PCR after it. TCRdb reprocessed the multiplex PCR reads via MiXCR and lists one record per CDR3 protein. Of roughly 380,000 distinct CDR3 sequences in the sample, roughly 15% were seen once. No ophthalmopathy within 18 months of follow-up signified stable hyperthyroidism. The J gene is TRBJ2-7, the V gene TRBV24-1; TRBD1 aligns across 7 bases. Sample: peripheral blood. This clonotype was sampled from a woman between 18 and 30 years old with stable Graves' hyperthyroidism. This CDR3 is CATKTGQSSYEQYF. In DNA form, the CDR3 reads TGTGCCACCAAGACGGGACAGAGCTCCTACGAGCAGTACTTC.